This entry features one T cell receptor (beta chain) sequence. This CDR3 spans 15 amino acids. CDR1 and CDR2 from the germline V gene are SGHRS and YFSETQ. V shed 1 base and J 4 bases; nucleotides not matched to a gene: 3. The sample originates from a study of cytomegalovirus exposure and HLA in healthy donors. With 60 Vbeta and 13 Jbeta primers, the PCR was carried out. As processed by the authors: It was a later analysis that counted about 80 million unique TCR beta chains, of which some 10 million were shared. Method: immunoSEQ multiplex PCR; TCRdb's copy keeps in-frame clones and lacks some. V, J and clone size are those of that table, while D and trimming were read from the DNA. Of about 94,000 clones in the sample, 76% are singletons; the top ten hold about 1.4%.

This TCR came from a male donor in good health and CMV-seronegative. V usage is TRBV5-1 and J usage is TRBJ2-1, with TRBD2 matching over 9 bases. Sequenced input: PBMCs. CDR3 amino acids: CASSLSSGVYNEQFF. The CDR3, as DNA: TGCGCCAGCAGCTTGTCTAGCGGGGTTTACAATGAGCAGTTCTTC.